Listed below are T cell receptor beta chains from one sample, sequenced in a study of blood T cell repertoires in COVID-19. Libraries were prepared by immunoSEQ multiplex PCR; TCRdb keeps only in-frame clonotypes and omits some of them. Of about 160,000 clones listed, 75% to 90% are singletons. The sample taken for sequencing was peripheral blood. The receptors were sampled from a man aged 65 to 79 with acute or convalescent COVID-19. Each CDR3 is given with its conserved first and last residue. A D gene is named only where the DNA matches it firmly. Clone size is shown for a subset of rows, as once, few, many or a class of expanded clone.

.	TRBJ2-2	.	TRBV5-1	TGCGCCAGCAGACCAGACAGTGGTTCCGGGGAGCTGTTTTTT	CASRPDSGSGELFF
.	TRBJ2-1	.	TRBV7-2	TGTGCCAGCGGGACACCGAGCTCCTACAATGAGCAGTTCTTC	CASGTPSSYNEQFF
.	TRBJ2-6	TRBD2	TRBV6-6	TGTGCCAGCAGTCCCCCTAGGGTGGGGGGGACCTCTGGGGCCAACGTCCTGACTTTC	CASSPPRVGGTSGANVLTF
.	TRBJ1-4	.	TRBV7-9	TGTGCCAGCAGCATACAGACAACTAATGAAAAACTGTTTTTT	CASSIQTTNEKLFF
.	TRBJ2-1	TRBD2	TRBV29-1	TGCAGCGTTGAGGGATTAGCGGGAGGGTGGAATGAGCAGTTCTTC	CSVEGLAGGWNEQFF
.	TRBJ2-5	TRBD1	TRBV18	TGTGCCAGCTCACCATCCCGGGACAGCCAAGAGACCCAGTACTTC	CASSPSRDSQETQYF
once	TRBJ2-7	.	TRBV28	TGTGCCAGCCACCCCTCGGGGGTCTCCTACGAGCAGTACTTC	CASHPSGVSYEQYF
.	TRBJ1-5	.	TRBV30	TGTGCCTGGAGTCGGGGAAGGGTCCCCAATCAGCCCCAGCATTTT	CAWSRGRVPNQPQHF
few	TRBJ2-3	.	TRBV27	TGTGCCAGCAGTTTACAGCGGTCCACAGATACGCAGTATTTT	CASSLQRSTDTQYF
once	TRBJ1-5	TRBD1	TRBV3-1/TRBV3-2	TGTGCCAGCAGCCCACGGACAGGGCCCAATCAGCCCCAGCATTTT	CASSPRTGPNQPQHF
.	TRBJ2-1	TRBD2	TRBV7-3	TGTGCCAGCAGCGGTGAAGCGGGAACTTACAATGAGCAGTTCTTC	CASSGEAGTYNEQFF
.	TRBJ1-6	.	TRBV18	TGTGCCAGCTCACCTGAACAGAGCTCCTATAATTCACCCCTCCACTTT	CASSPEQSSYNSPLHF
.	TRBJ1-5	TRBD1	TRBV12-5	TGTGCTAGTGGTTTGTGGGACAGGGCAACTGGACGCAATCAGCCCCAGCATTTT	CASGLWDRATGRNQPQHF
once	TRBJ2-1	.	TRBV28	TGTGCCAGCTGGGGGACAACGTACAATGAGCAGTTCTTC	CASWGTTYNEQFF
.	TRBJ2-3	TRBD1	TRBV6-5	TGTGCCAGCACCAACAGGGGGTCCACAGATACGCAGTATTTT	CASTNRGSTDTQYF
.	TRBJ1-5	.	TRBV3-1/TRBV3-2	TGTGCCAGCAGCCGAAGACAGGAAAATCAGCCCCAGCATTTT	CASSRRQENQPQHF
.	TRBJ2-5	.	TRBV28	TGTGCCAGCAACGGCGGGGGCAACTTGGAGACCCAGTACTTC	CASNGGGNLETQYF
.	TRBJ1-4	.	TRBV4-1	TGCGCCAGCAGCCACTACTTCCCCGGGTTTAATGAAAAACTGTTTTTT	CASSHYFPGFNEKLFF
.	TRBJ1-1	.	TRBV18	TGTGCCAGCTCGAGCAGTTGGCGGAACGCTGAAGCTTTCTTT	CASSSSWRNAEAFF
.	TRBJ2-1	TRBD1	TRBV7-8	TGTGCCAGCAGCTTAGACAGGGGATCGCAGTTCTTC	CASSLDRGSQFF
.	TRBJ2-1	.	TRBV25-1	TGTGCCAGCAGTGACCCTTCGGCGGGCTCCCTCAATGAGCAGTTCTTC	CASSDPSAGSLNEQFF
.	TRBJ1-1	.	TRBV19	TGTGCCAGTAGTATAGAGGGACATGGGACTGAAGCTTTCTTT	CASSIEGHGTEAFF
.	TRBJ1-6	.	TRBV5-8	TGTGCCAGCACCCAAGTCGGAGGGGACTCACCCCTCCACTTT	CASTQVGGDSPLHF
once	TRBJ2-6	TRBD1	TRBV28	TGTGCCAGCAAGCGGACAGGGGGGGCCAACGTCCTGACTTTC	CASKRTGGANVLTF
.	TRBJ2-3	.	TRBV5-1	TGCGCCAGCAGCCTGAAACAGCGGACAGATACGCAGTATTTT	CASSLKQRTDTQYF
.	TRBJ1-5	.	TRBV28	TGTGCCAGCAGTTCCCACTCCCACAATCAGCCCCAGCATTTT	CASSSHSHNQPQHF
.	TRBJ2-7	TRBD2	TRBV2	TGTGCCAGCAGTGATGGGACTAGCGGGGTGAACGAGCAGTACTTC	CASSDGTSGVNEQYF
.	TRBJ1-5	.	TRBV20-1	TGCAGTGCTAGTTCGGGTCAGCCCCAGCATTTT	CSASSGQPQHF
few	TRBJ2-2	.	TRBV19	TGTGCCAGTAGTAGAGACTTAAACACCGGGGAGCTGTTTTTT	CASSRDLNTGELFF
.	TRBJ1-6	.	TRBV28	TGTGCCAGCAGATCCGGACAGTCCTATAATTCACCCCTCCACTTT	CASRSGQSYNSPLHF
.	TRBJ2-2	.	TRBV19	TGTGCCAGTATTCAAGTGGCCACCGGGGAGCTGTTTTTT	CASIQVATGELFF
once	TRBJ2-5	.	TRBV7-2	TGTGCCAGCAGCTCCCGGGGCCCCAGCGGGGAGACCCAGTACTTC	CASSSRGPSGETQYF
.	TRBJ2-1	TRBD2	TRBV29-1	TGCAGCGTCCTAGCGGGGGCCCAGTCGAATGAGCAGTTCTTC	CSVLAGAQSNEQFF
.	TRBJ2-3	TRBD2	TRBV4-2	TGTGCCAGCAGCCAAGATGGCGGCGGGGGTGGGGGGGATACGCAGTATTTT	CASSQDGGGGGGDTQYF
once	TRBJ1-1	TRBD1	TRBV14	TGTGCCAGCAGCCAACTGGGACAGGGGGCTGTCGGCACTGAAGCTTTCTTT	CASSQLGQGAVGTEAFF
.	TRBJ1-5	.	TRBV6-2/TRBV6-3	TGTGCCAGCAGTTACACAGGGTCGGTATCGGGTAGCAATCAGCCCCAGCATTTT	CASSYTGSVSGSNQPQHF
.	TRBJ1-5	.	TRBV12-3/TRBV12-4	TGTGCCAGCAGCCCGGACGGGGTTCAGCCCCAGCATTTT	CASSPDGVQPQHF
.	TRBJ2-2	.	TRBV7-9	TGTGCCAGCAGCTTAGGTCGGGTAAACACCGGGGAGCTGTTTTTT	CASSLGRVNTGELFF
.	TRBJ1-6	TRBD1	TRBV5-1	TGCGCCAGCAGCCCTGAGGGGGCCTGGAATTCACCCCTCCACTTT	CASSPEGAWNSPLHF